This TCR beta chain was found in a study of shared clonotypes between healthy human individuals. Study-wide points: There were few donors, and this limited the genetic and exposure-history diversity represented.

The CD4+ fraction was divided into a CD45RA+ naive subset and a CD45RA-negative memory subset. For each subset, genomic DNA was distributed in equal portions over several immunoSEQ plates. Profiled with immunoSEQ multiplex PCR; TCRdb holds only in-frame clones, not every one. The table shows under 2,500,000 clones, with approximately 94% occurring only once. About this clone: No antigen is known for it. Other DNA sequences in the same sample also yield this CDR3.

V gave up 7 bases and J gave up 5 bases, with 9 bases separating them. This CDR3 comprises 12 residues. Germline V CDR1 and CDR2: SNHLY, FYNNEI. Sequenced material: naive CD4+ T cells sorted from blood. Documented subset: CD45RA+ positively selected. The origin of this receptor is a man in his late teens or twenties in good health. V is TRBV2 and J is TRBJ1-5, with D hard to call. The CDR3: CASTGGDQPQHF. The DNA of the CDR3 is TGTGCCAGCACCGGAGGAGATCAGCCCCAGCATTTT.